In its sample, the clone carrying this T cell receptor (beta chain) was seen many times. Its specificity is not known. One entry per CDR3 protein results from TCRdb running MiXCR on the 5' RACE reads. The sample carries about 800,000 distinct CDR3 sequences, approximately 12% recorded once. These data belong to a study of CD8 T cells in ankylosing spondylitis. Study results and limitations: What seemed typical of ankylosing spondylitis blood was a TCR beta motif built from about 8 highly homologous variants. As reported, disease-linked clones showed significant enrichment in matched ankylosing spondylitis synovial fluid.

The source material was blood, either unsorted or a sorted T cell fraction (not recorded which). This receptor was obtained from a male donor with ankylosing spondylitis.

This chain's CDR3 is CASSSRAGETYEQYF. CDR3 sequence (DNA): TGTGCCAGCAGCTCCAGGGCGGGAGAAACTTACGAGCAGTACTTC. V is TRBV4-2 and J is TRBJ2-7; 7 nucleotides match TRBD2. The CDR3 has 15 residues. J gave up 4 bases and V 5 bases, and 11 bases lay outside the gene matches. Looked up from germline, CDR1 is LGHNA and CDR2 is YNFKEQ.